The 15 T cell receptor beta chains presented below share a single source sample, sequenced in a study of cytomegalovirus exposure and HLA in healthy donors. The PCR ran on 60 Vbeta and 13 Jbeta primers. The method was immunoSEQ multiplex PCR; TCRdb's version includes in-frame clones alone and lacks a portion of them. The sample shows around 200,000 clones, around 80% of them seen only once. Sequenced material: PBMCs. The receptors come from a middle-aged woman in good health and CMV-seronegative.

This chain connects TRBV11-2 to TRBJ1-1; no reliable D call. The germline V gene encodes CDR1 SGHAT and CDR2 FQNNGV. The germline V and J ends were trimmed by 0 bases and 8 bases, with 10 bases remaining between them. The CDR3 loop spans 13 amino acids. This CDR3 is CASSLEPAGEAFF. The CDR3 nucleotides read TGTGCCAGCAGCTTAGAGCCGGCGGGAGAAGCTTTCTTT.

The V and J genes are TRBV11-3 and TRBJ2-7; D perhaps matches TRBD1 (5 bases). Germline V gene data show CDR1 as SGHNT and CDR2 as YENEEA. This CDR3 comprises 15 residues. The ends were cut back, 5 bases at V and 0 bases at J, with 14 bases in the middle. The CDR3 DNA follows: TGTGCCAGCAGCCCAATGACAGCAAACTCCTACGAGCAGTACTTC. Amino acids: CASSPMTANSYEQYF.

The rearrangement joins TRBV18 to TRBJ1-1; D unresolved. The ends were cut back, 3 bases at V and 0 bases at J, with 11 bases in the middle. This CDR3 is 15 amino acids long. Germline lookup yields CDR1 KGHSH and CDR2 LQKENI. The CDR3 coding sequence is TGTGCCAGCTCACCCCGGGAGACTGTGAACACTGAAGCTTTCTTT. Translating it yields CASSPRETVNTEAFF.

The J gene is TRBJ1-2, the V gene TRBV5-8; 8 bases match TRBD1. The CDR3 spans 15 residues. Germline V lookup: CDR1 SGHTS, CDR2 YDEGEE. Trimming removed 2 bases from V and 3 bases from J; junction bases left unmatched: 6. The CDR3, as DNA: TGTGCCAGCAGCTTCCGGACAGGGATGGACTATGGCTACACCTTC. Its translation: CASSFRTGMDYGYTF.

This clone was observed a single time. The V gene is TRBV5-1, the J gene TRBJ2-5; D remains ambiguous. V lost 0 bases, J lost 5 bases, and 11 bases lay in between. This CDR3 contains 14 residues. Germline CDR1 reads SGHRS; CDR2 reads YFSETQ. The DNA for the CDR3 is TGCGCCAGCAGCTTGGCCGGTGTATATGAGACCCAGTACTTC. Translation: CASSLAGVYETQYF.

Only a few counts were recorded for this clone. The CDR3 region is CASSLFGQGPYNEQFF. CDR3 DNA: TGTGCCAGCAGTTTATTCGGACAGGGACCCTACAATGAGCAGTTCTTC. V is TRBV27 and J is TRBJ2-1; TRBD1 matches 8 bases. J was trimmed by 2 bases and V by 1 base; bases with no gene match: 4. Germline CDR1 is MNHEY and CDR2 is SMNVEV (reference sequence). The CDR3 is 16 residues long.

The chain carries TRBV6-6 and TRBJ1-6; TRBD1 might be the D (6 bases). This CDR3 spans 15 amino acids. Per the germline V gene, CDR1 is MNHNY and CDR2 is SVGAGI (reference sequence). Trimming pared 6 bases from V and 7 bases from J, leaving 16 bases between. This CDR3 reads CASRTGTNTNSPLHF. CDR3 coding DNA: TGTGCCAGCAGGACCGGGACAAACACAAATTCACCCCTCCACTTT.

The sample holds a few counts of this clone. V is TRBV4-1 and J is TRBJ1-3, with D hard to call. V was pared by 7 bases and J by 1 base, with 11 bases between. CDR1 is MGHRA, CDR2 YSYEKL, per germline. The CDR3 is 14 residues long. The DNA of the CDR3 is TGCGCCAGCACTAGTCTTGGTTCTGGAAACACCATATATTTT. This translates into CASTSLGSGNTIYF.

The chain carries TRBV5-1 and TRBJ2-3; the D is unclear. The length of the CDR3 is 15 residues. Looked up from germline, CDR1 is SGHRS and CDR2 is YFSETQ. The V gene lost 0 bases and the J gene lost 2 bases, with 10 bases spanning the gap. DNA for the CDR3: TGCGCCAGCAGCTTGGATGGCAGGCCCACAGATACGCAGTATTTT. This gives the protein CASSLDGRPTDTQYF.

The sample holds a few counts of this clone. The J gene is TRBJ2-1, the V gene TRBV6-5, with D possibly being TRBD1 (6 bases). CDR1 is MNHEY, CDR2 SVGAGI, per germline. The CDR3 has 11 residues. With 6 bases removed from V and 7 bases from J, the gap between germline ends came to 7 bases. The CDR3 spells CASRQGNEQFF. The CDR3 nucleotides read TGTGCCAGCAGACAGGGAAATGAGCAGTTCTTC.

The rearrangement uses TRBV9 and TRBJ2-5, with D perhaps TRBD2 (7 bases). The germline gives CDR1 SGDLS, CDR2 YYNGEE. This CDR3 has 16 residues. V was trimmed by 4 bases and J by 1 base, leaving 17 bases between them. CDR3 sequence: CASSPQPRGAQETQYF. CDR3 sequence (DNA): TGTGCCAGCAGCCCTCAACCCCGGGGGGCCCAAGAGACCCAGTACTTC.

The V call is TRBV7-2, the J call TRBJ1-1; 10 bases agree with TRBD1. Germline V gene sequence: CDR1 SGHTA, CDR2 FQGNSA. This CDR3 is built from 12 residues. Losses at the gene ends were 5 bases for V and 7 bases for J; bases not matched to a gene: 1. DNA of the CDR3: TGTGCCAGCAGCGGGACAGGGGTTGAAGCTTTCTTT. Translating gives CASSGTGVEAFF.

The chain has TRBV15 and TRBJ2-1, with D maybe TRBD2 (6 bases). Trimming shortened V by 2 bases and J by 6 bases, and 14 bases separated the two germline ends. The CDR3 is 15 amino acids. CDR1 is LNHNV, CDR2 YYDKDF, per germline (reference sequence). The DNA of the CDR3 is TGTGCCACCAGCAGATCCGACCGGGACTTCAATGAGCAGTTCTTC. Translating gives CATSRSDRDFNEQFF.

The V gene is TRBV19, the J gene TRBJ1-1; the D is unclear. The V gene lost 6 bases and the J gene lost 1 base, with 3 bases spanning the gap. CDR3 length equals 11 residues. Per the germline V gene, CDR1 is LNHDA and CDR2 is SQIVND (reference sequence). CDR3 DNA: TGTGCCAGTAGGGCGAACACTGAAGCTTTCTTT. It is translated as CASRANTEAFF.

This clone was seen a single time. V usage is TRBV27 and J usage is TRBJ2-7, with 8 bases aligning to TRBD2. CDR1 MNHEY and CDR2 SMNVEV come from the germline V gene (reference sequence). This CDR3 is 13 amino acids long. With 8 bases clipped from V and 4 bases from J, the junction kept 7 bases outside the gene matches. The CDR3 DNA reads TGTGCCAGCCGCCCGGGGGGGCGGTACGAGCAGTACTTC. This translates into CASRPGGRYEQYF.